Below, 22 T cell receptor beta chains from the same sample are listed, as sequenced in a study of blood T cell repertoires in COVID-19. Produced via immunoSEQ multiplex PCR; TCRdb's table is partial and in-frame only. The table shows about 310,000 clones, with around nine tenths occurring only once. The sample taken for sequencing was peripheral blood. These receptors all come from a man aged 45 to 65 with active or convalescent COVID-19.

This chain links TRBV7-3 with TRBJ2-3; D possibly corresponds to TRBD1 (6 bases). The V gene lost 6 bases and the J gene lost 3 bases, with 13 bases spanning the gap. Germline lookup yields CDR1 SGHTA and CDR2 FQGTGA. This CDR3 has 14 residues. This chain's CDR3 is CASSSYRATDTQYF. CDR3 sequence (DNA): TGTGCCAGCAGTTCATACAGGGCTACAGATACGCAGTATTTT.

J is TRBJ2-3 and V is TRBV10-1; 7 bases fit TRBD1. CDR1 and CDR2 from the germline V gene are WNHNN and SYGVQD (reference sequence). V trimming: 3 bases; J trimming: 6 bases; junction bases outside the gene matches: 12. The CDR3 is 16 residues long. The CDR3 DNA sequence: TGCGCCAGCAGTGATTTTTCCGGGACAGCCCTTGATACGCAGTATTTT. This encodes CASSDFSGTALDTQYF.

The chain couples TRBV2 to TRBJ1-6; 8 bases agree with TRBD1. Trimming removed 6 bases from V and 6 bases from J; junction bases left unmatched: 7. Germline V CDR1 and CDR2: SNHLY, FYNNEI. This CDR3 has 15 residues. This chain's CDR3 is CASRSMTGVNSPLHF. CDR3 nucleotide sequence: TGTGCCAGCAGATCCATGACAGGGGTTAATTCACCCCTCCACTTT.

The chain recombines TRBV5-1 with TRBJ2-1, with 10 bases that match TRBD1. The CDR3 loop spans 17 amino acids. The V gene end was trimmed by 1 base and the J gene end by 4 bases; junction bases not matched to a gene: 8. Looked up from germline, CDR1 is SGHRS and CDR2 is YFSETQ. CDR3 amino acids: CASSLSPGTGAYNEQFF. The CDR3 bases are TGCGCCAGCAGCTTGTCGCCCGGGACAGGGGCTTACAATGAGCAGTTCTTC.

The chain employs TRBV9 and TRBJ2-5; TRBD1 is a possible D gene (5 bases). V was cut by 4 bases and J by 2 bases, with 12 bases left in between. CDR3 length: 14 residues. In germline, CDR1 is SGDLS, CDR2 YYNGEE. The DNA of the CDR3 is TGTGCCAGCAGCCTCACAGGATTGCAAGAGACCCAGTACTTC. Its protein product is CASSLTGLQETQYF.

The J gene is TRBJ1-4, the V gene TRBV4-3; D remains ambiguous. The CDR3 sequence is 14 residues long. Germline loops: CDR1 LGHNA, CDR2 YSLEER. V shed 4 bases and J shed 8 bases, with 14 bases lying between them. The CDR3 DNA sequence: TGCGCCAGCAGCCCTCCTTCCGGGGAGGAAAAACTGTTTTTT. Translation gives CASSPPSGEEKLFF.

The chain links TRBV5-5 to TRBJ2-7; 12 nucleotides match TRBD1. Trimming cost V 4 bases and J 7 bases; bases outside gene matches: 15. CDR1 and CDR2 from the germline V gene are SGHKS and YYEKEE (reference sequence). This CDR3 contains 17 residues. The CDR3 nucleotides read TGTGCCAGCAGCACGGAAATCTTCCGGGACAGGGGGCAAGAGCAGTACTTC. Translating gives CASSTEIFRDRGQEQYF.

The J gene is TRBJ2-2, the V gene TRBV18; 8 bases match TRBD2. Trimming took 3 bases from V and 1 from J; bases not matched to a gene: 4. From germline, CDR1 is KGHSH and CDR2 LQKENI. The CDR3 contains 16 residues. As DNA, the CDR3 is TGTGCCAGCTCACCTTTAGCGGGGAGGAACACCGGGGAGCTGTTTTTT. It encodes CASSPLAGRNTGELFF.

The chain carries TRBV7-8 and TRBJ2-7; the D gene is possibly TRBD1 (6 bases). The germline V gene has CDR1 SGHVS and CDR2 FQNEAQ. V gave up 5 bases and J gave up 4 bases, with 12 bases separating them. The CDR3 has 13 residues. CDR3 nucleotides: TGTGCCAGCAGCAAGGACAGAGGGTACGAGCAGTACTTC. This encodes CASSKDRGYEQYF.

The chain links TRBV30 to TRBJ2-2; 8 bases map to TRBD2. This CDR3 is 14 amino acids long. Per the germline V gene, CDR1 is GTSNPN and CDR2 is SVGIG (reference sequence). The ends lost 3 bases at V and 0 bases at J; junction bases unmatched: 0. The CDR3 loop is CAWRGLANTGELFF. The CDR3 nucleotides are TGTGCCTGGAGGGGACTAGCGAACACCGGGGAGCTGTTTTTT. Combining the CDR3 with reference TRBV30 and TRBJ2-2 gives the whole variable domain SQTIHQWPATLVQPVGSPLSLECTVEGTSNPNLYWYRQAAGRGLQLLFYSVGIGQISSEVPQNLSASRPQDRQFILSSKKLLLSDSGFYLCAWRGLANTGELFFGEGSRLTVL.

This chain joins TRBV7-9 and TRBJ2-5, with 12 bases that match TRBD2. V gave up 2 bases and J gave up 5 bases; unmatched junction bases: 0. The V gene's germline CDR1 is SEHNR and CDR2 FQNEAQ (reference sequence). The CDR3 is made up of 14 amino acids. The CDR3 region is CASSLLAGGETQYF. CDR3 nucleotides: TGTGCCAGCAGCTTACTAGCGGGAGGGGAGACCCAGTACTTC.

The CDR3 DNA reads as TGTGCCAGCAGCTTCGGGGTGGGCAGCACAGATACGCAGTATTTT. Its translation is CASSFGVGSTDTQYF. The chain carries TRBV7-9 and TRBJ2-3, with D possibly matching TRBD2 (5 bases). This CDR3 spans 15 amino acids. Between the trimmed V and J ends, which lost 3 bases and 0 bases, there was a span of 10 bases. Germline lookup yields CDR1 SEHNR and CDR2 FQNEAQ (reference sequence). The entire variable domain, with the rest obtained from reference TRBV7-9 and TRBJ2-3, is as follows: DTGVSQNPRHKITKRGQNVTFRCDPISEHNRLYWYRQTLGQGPEFLTYFQNEAQLEKSRLLSDRFSAERPKGSFSTLEIQRTEQGDSAMYLCASSFGVGSTDTQYFGPGTRLTVL.

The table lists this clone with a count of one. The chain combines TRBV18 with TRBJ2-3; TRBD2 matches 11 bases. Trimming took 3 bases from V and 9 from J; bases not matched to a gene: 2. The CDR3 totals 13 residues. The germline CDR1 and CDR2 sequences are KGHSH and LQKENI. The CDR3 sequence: CASSPGTSGTQYF. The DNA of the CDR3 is TGTGCCAGCTCACCCGGGACTAGCGGAACGCAGTATTTT.

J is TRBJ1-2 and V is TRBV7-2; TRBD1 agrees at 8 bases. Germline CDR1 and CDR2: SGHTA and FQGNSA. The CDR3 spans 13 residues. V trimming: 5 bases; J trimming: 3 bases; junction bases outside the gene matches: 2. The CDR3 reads CASSPDRDYGYTF. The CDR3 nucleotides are TGTGCCAGCAGCCCGGACAGGGACTATGGCTACACCTTC.

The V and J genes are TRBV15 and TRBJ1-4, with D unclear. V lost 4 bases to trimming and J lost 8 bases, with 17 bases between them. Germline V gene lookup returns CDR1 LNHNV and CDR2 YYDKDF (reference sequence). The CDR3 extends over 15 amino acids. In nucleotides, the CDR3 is TGTGCCACCAGCACCCGACGAGAAGGGAGGGAAAAACTGTTTTTT. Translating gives CATSTRREGREKLFF.

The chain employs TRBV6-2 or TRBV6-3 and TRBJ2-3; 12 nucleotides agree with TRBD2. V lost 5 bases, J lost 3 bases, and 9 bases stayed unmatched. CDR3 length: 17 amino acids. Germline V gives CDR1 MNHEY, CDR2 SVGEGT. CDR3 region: CASSGTSGRPGTDTQYF. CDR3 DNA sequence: TGTGCCAGCAGTGGGACTAGCGGGCGCCCCGGGACAGATACGCAGTATTTT.

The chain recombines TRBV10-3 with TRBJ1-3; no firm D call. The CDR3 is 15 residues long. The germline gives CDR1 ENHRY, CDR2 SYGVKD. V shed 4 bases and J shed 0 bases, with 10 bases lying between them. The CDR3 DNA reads TGTGCCATCAGTGCTGCAGTCGACTCTGGAAACACCATATATTTT. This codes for CAISAAVDSGNTIYF.

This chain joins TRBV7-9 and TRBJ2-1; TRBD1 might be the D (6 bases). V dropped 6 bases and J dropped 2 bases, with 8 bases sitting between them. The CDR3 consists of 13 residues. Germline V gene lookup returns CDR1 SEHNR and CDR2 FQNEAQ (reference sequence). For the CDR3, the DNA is TGTGCCAGCAGAGAGGGGGCCTACAATGAGCAGTTCTTC. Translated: CASREGAYNEQFF. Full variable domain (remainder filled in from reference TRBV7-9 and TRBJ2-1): DTGVSQNPRHKITKRGQNVTFRCDPISEHNRLYWYRQTLGQGPEFLTYFQNEAQLEKSRLLSDRFSAERPKGSFSTLEIQRTEQGDSAMYLCASREGAYNEQFFGPGTRLTVL.

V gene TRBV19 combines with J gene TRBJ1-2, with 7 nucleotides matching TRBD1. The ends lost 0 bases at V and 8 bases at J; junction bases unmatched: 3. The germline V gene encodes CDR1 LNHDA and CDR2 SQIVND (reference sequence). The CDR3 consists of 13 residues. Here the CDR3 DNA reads TGTGCCAGTAGTATAGACAGGGGGACCGGCTACACCTTC. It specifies CASSIDRGTGYTF.

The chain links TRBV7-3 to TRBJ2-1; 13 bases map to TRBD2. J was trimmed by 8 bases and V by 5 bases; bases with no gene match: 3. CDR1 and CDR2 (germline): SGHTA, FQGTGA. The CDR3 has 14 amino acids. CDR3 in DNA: TGTGCCAGCAGCCTAGGACTAGCGGGAGATGAGCAGTTCTTC. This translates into CASSLGLAGDEQFF.

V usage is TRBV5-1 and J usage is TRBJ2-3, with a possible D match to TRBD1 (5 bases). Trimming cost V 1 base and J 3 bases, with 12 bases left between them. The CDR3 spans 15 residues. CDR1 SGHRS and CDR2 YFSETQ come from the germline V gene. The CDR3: CASSLLRGWTDTQYF. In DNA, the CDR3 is TGCGCCAGCAGCTTGTTAAGGGGATGGACAGATACGCAGTATTTT.

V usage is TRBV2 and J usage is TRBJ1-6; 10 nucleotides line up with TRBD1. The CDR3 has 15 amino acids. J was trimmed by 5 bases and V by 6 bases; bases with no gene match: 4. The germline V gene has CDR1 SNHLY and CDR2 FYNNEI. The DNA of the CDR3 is TGTGCCAGCAGCGGGGACAGGGGACATAATTCACCCCTCCACTTT. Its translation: CASSGDRGHNSPLHF.